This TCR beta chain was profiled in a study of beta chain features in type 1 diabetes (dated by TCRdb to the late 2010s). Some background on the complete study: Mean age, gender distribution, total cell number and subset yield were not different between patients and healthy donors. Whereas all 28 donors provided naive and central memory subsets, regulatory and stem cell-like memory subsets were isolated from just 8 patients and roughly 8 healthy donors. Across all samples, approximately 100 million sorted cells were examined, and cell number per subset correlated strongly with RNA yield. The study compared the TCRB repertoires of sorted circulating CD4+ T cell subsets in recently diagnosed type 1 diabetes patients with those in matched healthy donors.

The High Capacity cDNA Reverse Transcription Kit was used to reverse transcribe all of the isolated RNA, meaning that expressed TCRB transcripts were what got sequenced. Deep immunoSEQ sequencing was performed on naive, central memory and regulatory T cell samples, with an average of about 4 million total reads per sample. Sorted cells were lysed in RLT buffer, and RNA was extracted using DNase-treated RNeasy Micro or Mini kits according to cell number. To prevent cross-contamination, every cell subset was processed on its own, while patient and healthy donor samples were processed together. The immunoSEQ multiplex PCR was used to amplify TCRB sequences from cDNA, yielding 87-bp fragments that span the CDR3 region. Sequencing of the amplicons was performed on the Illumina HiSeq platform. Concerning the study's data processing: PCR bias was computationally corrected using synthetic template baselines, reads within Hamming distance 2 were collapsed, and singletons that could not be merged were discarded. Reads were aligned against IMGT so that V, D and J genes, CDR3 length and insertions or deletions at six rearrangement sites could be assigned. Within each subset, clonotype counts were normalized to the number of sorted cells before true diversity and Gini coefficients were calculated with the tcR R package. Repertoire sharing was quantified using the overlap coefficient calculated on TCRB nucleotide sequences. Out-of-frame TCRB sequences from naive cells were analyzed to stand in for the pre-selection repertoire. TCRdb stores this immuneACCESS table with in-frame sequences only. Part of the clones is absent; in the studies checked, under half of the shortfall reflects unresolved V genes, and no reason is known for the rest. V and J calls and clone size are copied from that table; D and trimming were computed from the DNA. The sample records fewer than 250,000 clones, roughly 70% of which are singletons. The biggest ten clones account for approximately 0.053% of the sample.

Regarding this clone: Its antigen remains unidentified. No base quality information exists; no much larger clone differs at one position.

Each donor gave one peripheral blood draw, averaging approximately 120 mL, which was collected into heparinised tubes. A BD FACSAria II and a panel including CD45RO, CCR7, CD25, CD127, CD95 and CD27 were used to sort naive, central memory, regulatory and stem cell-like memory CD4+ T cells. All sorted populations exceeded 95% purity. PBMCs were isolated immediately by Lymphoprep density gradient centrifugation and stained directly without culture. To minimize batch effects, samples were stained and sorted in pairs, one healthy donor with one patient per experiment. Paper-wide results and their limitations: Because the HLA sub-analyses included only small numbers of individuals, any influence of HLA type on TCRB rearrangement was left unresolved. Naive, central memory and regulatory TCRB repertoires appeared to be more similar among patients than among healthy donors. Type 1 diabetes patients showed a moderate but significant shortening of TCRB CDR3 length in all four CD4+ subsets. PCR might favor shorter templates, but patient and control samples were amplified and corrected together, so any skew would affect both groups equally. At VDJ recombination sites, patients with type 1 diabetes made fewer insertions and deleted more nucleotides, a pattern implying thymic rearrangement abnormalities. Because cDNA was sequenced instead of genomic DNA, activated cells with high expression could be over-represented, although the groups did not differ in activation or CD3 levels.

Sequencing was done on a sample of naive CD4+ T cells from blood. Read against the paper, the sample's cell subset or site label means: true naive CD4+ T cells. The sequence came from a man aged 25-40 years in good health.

CDR3 region: CAWSDAAEQYF. The DNA sequence is given as TGTGCCTGGAGTGATGCAGCCGAGCAGTACTTC. In this chain, TRBV30 is recombined with TRBJ2-7; the D gene remains uncertain. Counted from cysteine to phenylalanine, this CDR3 has 11 amino acids. Of the read, only the CDR3 DNA is kept; its 33 bases are in frame from base 1. CDR1 GTSNPN and CDR2 SVGIG are derived from the germline V gene (reference sequence). The V and J ends are trimmed by 1 base and 6 bases, leaving 7 bases between them.